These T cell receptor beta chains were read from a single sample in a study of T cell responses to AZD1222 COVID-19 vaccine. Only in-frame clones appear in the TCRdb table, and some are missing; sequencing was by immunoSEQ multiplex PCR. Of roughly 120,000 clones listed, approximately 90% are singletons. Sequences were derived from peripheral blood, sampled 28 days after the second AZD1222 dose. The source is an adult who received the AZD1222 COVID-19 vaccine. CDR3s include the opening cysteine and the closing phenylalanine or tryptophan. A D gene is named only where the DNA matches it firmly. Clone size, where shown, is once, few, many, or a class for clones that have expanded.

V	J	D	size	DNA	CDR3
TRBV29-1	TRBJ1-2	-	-	TGCAGCGTGGGGGAAGTGGGGCCCGGCTACACCTTC	CSVGEVGPGYTF
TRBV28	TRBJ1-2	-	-	TGTGCCAGCAGTTCAGGGGCTACGAACTATGGCTACACCTTC	CASSSGATNYGYTF
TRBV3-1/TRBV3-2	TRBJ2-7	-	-	TGTGCCAGCAGCCCACAACTGGGACGGTACGAGCAGTACTTC	CASSPQLGRYEQYF
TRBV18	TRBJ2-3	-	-	TGTGCCAGCTCATCACGCACAGATACGCAGTATTTT	CASSSRTDTQYF
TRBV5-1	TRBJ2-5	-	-	TGCGCCAGCAGCTTGTCCACTTATGAGACCCAGTACTTC	CASSLSTYETQYF
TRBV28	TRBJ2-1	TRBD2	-	TGTGCCAGCAGCCCCCTCACTAGCGGGACCTACAATGAGCAGTTCTTC	CASSPLTSGTYNEQFF
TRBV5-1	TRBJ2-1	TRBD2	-	TGCGCCAGCAGCTTGGTGTCAAACTCGGGGGGGCTCTTC	CASSLVSNSGGLF
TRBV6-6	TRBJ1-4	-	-	TGTGCCAGCAGGCCGCCGGGACTGGCGGGTGAAAAACTGTTTTTT	CASRPPGLAGEKLFF
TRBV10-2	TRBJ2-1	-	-	TGCGCCAGCAGTGAGGAGGGGCGGAAAGATTTTGAGCAGTTCTTC	CASSEEGRKDFEQFF
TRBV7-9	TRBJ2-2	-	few	TGTGCCAGCAGCGCCCGAGCCGGCACCGGGGAGCTGTTTTTT	CASSARAGTGELFF
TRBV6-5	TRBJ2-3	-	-	TGTGCCAGCAGAGGGGGGATCCCAGATACGCAGTATTTT	CASRGGIPDTQYF
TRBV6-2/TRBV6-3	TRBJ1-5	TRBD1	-	TGTGCCAGCAGTTACTCGGGCAGGGGGGGTCAGCCCCAGCATTTT	CASSYSGRGGQPQHF
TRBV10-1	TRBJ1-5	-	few	TGCGCCAGCAGTGAGGCGCTCAATCAGCCCCAGCATTTT	CASSEALNQPQHF
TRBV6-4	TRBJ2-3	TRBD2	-	TGTGCCAGCAGTGACCCACCCAGAGCGGGGGCTTCCGATACGCAGTATTTT	CASSDPPRAGASDTQYF
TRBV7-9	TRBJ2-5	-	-	TGTGCCAGCAGCCACTCTGGGAGCCAAGAGACCCAGTACTTC	CASSHSGSQETQYF
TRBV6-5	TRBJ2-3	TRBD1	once	TGTGCCAGCAGTTACGCGACAGGGGTATTTACGCAGTATTTT	CASSYATGVFTQYF
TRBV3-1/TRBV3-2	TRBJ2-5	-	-	TGTGCCAGCAGCTACACTCGCTCCGGGACCCAGTACTTC	CASSYTRSGTQYF
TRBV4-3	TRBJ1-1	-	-	TGCGCCAGCAGCCCAAGGGTACCTGGAGGGCACACGAACACTGAAGCTTTCTTT	CASSPRVPGGHTNTEAFF
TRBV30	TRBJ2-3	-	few	TGTGCCTGGAGCAGATACACAGATACGCAGTATTTT	CAWSRYTDTQYF
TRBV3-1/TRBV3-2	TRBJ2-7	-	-	TGTGCCAGCAGCCAAGATCCGTCTTACGAGCAGTACTTC	CASSQDPSYEQYF
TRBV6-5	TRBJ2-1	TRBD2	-	TGTGCCAGCAGTTACTCCGGCGGGGGACGGTACAATGAGCAGTTCTTC	CASSYSGGGRYNEQFF
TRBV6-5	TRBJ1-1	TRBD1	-	TGTGCCAGCAGTTACTCCGGACAGGGGGCAAGAAGAGCTTTCTTT	CASSYSGQGARRAFF
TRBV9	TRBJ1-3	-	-	TGTGCCAGCAGCGGAAGTACAGGAGTCTCTGGAAACACCATATATTTT	CASSGSTGVSGNTIYF
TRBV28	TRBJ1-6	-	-	TGTGCCAGCAGTTTTTATACAGCAAATTCACCCCTCCACTTT	CASSFYTANSPLHF
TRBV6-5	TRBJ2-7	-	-	TGTGCCAGCAGTTACTCGAGCGTCTACGAGCAGTACTTC	CASSYSSVYEQYF
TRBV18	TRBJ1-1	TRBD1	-	TGTGCCAGCTCTCGACAGGGAACGAACACTGAAGCTTTCTTT	CASSRQGTNTEAFF